Shown below are 20 T cell receptor beta chains from a single sample sequenced in a study of cytomegalovirus exposure and HLA in healthy donors. With 60 Vbeta and 13 Jbeta primers, the PCR was carried out. This table comes from immunoSEQ multiplex PCR, and its TCRdb copy is limited to in-frame clones, with some not included. The sample records fewer than 200,000 clones, about 72% being singletons. Sequenced: PBMCs. The receptors were gathered from a young man in good health and CMV-seropositive.

This chain links TRBV5-1 with TRBJ2-5, with D possibly matching TRBD1 (5 bases). The V end lost 3 bases, the J end lost 1 base, and 10 bases lay between the germline ends. The CDR3 has 14 residues. Per germline, CDR1 SGHRS and CDR2 YFSETQ. The CDR3 loop reads CASSSQGTQETQYF. The CDR3 region has the DNA TGCGCCAGCAGCTCCCAGGGTACCCAAGAGACCCAGTACTTC.

The chain combines TRBV11-3 with TRBJ2-3; 14 bases are a match to TRBD2. V was pared by 8 bases and J by 9 bases, with 7 bases of the junction left unmatched. Germline values: CDR1 SGHNT, CDR2 YENEEA. The CDR3 runs 14 residues. CDR3 nucleotides: TGTGCCAGCGCGACTAGCGGGGGGGCCGAAACGCAGTATTTT. This gives the protein CASATSGGAETQYF. Using reference TRBV11-3 and TRBJ2-3 for the parts outside the CDR3, the full variable domain is EAGVVQSPRYKIIEKKQPVAFWCNPISGHNTLYWYLQNLGQGPELLIRYENEEAVDDSQLPKDRFSAERLKGVDSTLKIQPAELGDSAVYLCASATSGGAETQYFGPGTRLTVL.

This chain connects TRBV25-1 to TRBJ1-4; D gene uncertain. CDR1 and CDR2 from the germline V gene are MGHDK and SYGVNS. The V end lost 1 base, the J end lost 7 bases, and 10 bases lay between the germline ends. The CDR3 has 14 amino acids. The DNA of the CDR3 is TGTGCCAGCAGTGAATCCGGGGTGGGTGAAAAACTGTTTTTT. Translating gives CASSESGVGEKLFF.

In this sample, this clone turned up once. The rearrangement joins TRBV6-5 to TRBJ2-7, with D perhaps TRBD1 (5 bases). The CDR3 consists of 15 residues. The V gene lost 5 bases and the J gene lost 9 bases, with 23 bases spanning the gap. The germline gives CDR1 MNHEY, CDR2 SVGAGI. CDR3 residues: CASSPPAGKGFVQYF. CDR3 bases: TGTGCCAGCAGTCCACCGGCAGGGAAGGGGTTTGTGCAGTACTTC.

V usage is TRBV5-1 and J usage is TRBJ2-3, with D possibly matching TRBD2 (6 bases). This CDR3 contains 14 residues. In germline, CDR1 is SGHRS, CDR2 YFSETQ. Deletions cut 4 bases from V and 4 bases from J, with 13 bases between. CDR3 nucleotides: TGCGCCAGCAGCGCCCAGGCGGGATCAGATACGCAGTATTTT. Its translation: CASSAQAGSDTQYF.

This sequence joins TRBV18 and TRBJ2-5; 8 positions match TRBD1. V gave up 3 bases and J gave up 5 bases; unmatched junction bases: 8. In germline, CDR1 is KGHSH, CDR2 LQKENI. This CDR3 contains 15 residues. CDR3 DNA sequence: TGTGCCAGCTCACCCTCCCCAGGGGGCGCGGAGACCCAGTACTTC. It yields the protein CASSPSPGGAETQYF. The variable domain in full, completed from reference TRBV18 and TRBJ2-5, reads NAGVMQNPRHLVRRRGQEARLRCSPMKGHSHVYWYRQLPEEGLKFMVYLQKENIIDESGMPKERFSAEFPKEGPSILRIQQVVRGDSAAYFCASSPSPGGAETQYFGPGTRLLVL.

This clone was picked up one time. V gene TRBV5-1 combines with J gene TRBJ2-3; 10 positions agree with TRBD1. V gave up 4 bases and J gave up 5 bases; unmatched junction bases: 10. This CDR3 contains 16 residues. The V gene's germline CDR1 is SGHRS and CDR2 YFSETQ. The chain's CDR3 is CASSPRQGAPEDTQYF. In nucleotides, the CDR3 is TGCGCCAGCAGCCCCCGACAGGGGGCGCCGGAAGATACGCAGTATTTT.

The chain combines TRBV9 with TRBJ2-5; TRBD2 might be the D (6 bases). The CDR3 has 16 amino acids. V was shortened by 0 bases and J by 5 bases, with 17 bases between the two germline ends. CDR1 SGDLS and CDR2 YYNGEE come from the germline V gene. The chain's CDR3 is CASSVGRGQVGETQYF. The DNA of the CDR3 is TGTGCCAGCAGCGTAGGGAGGGGCCAGGTGGGGGAGACCCAGTACTTC.

V usage is TRBV5-8 and J usage is TRBJ2-2; D uncertain. The germline V gene has CDR1 SGHTS and CDR2 YDEGEE. This CDR3 is 15 amino acids long. The germline V and J ends were trimmed by 0 bases and 4 bases, with 10 bases remaining between them. This CDR3 is CASSLVISSTGELFF. Written as DNA, the CDR3 is TGTGCCAGCAGCTTGGTGATTTCGAGCACCGGGGAGCTGTTTTTT.

The gene calls are TRBV5-1 and TRBJ1-1; tentative D call: TRBD1 (5 bases). V was shortened by 4 bases and J by 1 base, with 11 bases between the two germline ends. Germline V gene data show CDR1 as SGHRS and CDR2 as YFSETQ. CDR3 length equals 14 residues. CDR3 DNA: TGCGCCAGCAGCACAGGACCTAAGAACACTGAAGCTTTCTTT. This codes for CASSTGPKNTEAFF.

The chain links TRBV28 to TRBJ1-2; no definite D call. Germline CDR1 reads MDHEN; CDR2 reads SYDVKM. The CDR3 consists of 15 residues. V was clipped by 4 bases and J by 5 bases, with 17 bases between them. The CDR3 region has the DNA TGTGCCAGCAGTTCCGGGATACCTCTTGGGTATGGCTACACCTTC. Protein: CASSSGIPLGYGYTF.

DNA of the CDR3: TGTGCCAGCAGGGAGGTGGTCGTGGAGACCCAGTACTTC. Its translation is CASREVVVETQYF. The J gene is TRBJ2-5, the V gene TRBV28; D perhaps matches TRBD2 (5 bases). The CDR3 is made up of 13 amino acids. The ends were cut back, 6 bases at V and 5 bases at J, with 13 bases in the middle. Germline V lookup: CDR1 MDHEN, CDR2 SYDVKM.

A few counts support this clone. The chain carries TRBV5-4 and TRBJ2-7, with a weak D call TRBD1 (6 bases). CDR3 length: 15 amino acids. V was cut by 0 bases and J by 4 bases, with 14 bases left in between. The germline V gene has CDR1 SGHNT and CDR2 YYREEE (reference sequence). CDR3 in amino acids: CASSLAPGARYEQYF. CDR3 bases: TGTGCCAGCAGCTTGGCCCCAGGGGCGCGGTACGAGCAGTACTTC. The whole variable domain, filled in from reference TRBV5-4 and TRBJ2-7, reads ETGVTQSPTHLIKTRGQQVTLRCSSQSGHNTVSWYQQALGQGPQFIFQYYREEENGRGNFPPRFSGLQFPNYSSELNVNALELDDSALYLCASSLAPGARYEQYFGPGTRLTVT.

V and J are TRBV9 and TRBJ2-1; 9 bases map to TRBD1. After removal of 1 base from V and 4 bases from J, the junction contained 6 bases not matched to a gene. The CDR3 length is 16 residues. CDR1 is SGDLS, CDR2 YYNGEE, per germline. Here the CDR3 reads CASSVMGTGSYNEQFF. CDR3 nucleotide sequence: TGTGCCAGCAGCGTAATGGGGACAGGGTCGTACAATGAGCAGTTCTTC.

This sequence joins TRBV28 and TRBJ2-3; tentatively, D is TRBD2 (5 bases). In germline, CDR1 is MDHEN, CDR2 SYDVKM. Trimming stripped 10 bases from V and 5 bases from J, with 16 bases between. CDR3 length: 13 amino acids. The CDR3 coding sequence is TGTGCCACCGCCGGACTCGCGGTAGATACGCAGTATTTT. Protein product: CATAGLAVDTQYF.

This clone appeared a few times. This chain uses TRBV7-2 with TRBJ2-5; D is possibly TRBD2 (5 bases). CDR3 length: 13 amino acids. Trimming cost V 5 bases and J 7 bases, with 14 bases left between them. Germline V gives CDR1 SGHTA, CDR2 FQGNSA. The CDR3: CASSTRAAGTQYF. Here the CDR3 DNA reads TGTGCCAGCAGCACCCGGGCGGCGGGGACCCAGTACTTC.

This clone showed up just once. The rearrangement links TRBV6-4 to TRBJ2-1; 7 bases are a match to TRBD2. The CDR3 extends over 13 amino acids. Per germline, CDR1 MRHNA and CDR2 SNTAGT. The J segment lost 6 bases and the V segment lost 2 bases, leaving 1 base of the junction unmatched. This chain's CDR3 is CASSDGTTNEQFF. In DNA, the CDR3 is TGTGCCAGCAGTGACGGGACTACCAATGAGCAGTTCTTC.

A single count supports this clone. This chain connects TRBV6-5 to TRBJ2-7; the D gene is possibly TRBD2 (5 bases). The CDR3 is 14 residues long. CDR1 is MNHEY and CDR2 is SVGAGI in the germline V gene. Trimming pared 0 bases from V and 2 bases from J, leaving 8 bases between. In nucleotides, the CDR3 is TGTGCCAGCAGTTACTCCGACGGGACCTACGAGCAGTACTTC. Amino acid sequence: CASSYSDGTYEQYF.

V is TRBV6-1 and J is TRBJ2-5, with 10 bases lining up with TRBD2. The ends lost 0 bases at V and 4 bases at J; junction bases unmatched: 11. The CDR3 contains 18 residues. Germline loops: CDR1 MNHNS, CDR2 SASEGT. CDR3 sequence (DNA): TGTGCCAGCAGTGAAGCGCTAGGAGTAGCGGGGGGCCCAGAGACCCAGTACTTC. Protein: CASSEALGVAGGPETQYF.

The sample holds one count of this clone. The chain combines TRBV2 with TRBJ2-1; TRBD1 aligns across 8 bases. The trim removed 5 bases at V and 3 bases at J, leaving 3 bases unmatched. Germline V CDR1 and CDR2: SNHLY, FYNNEI. The CDR3 is 14 residues long. The CDR3 coding sequence is TGTGCCAGCAGTCAGGGGGCCTTCTACAATGAGCAGTTCTTC. It specifies CASSQGAFYNEQFF.